These 25 T cell receptor beta chains originate from one sample sequenced in a study of cytomegalovirus exposure and HLA in healthy donors. PCR primers comprised 60 Vbeta and 13 Jbeta primers. TCRdb's table, derived via immunoSEQ multiplex PCR, lists solely in-frame clones and lacks some. This table has over 80,000 clones, 60% to 85% appearing once. Source material: PBMCs. These receptor sequences come from a man aged 60-69 years in good health and CMV-seropositive.

The chain is built from TRBV11-3 and TRBJ2-7; 9 bases fit TRBD1. V lost 1 base, J lost 2 bases, and 3 bases stayed unmatched. The CDR3 sequence is 15 residues long. Germline CDR1 and CDR2: SGHNT and YENEEA. The CDR3 region is CASSLGGTGPYEQYF. The CDR3 DNA reads as TGTGCCAGCAGCTTAGGGGGGACAGGGCCCTACGAGCAGTACTTC.

This sequence joins TRBV6-5 and TRBJ2-3; 7 positions agree with TRBD1. J lost 2 bases, V lost 2 bases, and 1 base had no gene match. Germline loops: CDR1 MNHEY, CDR2 SVGAGI. This CDR3 is 14 amino acids long. CDR3 amino acids: CASSYDRDTDTQYF. The CDR3 coding sequence is TGTGCCAGCAGTTACGACAGGGACACAGATACGCAGTATTTT.

The chain couples TRBV9 to TRBJ1-6, with TRBD1 matching over 10 bases. V lost 5 bases, J lost 8 bases, and 4 bases stayed unmatched. Germline CDR1 and CDR2: SGDLS and YYNGEE. The CDR3 length is 14 residues. DNA for the CDR3: TGTGCCAGCAGGGGACAGGGGAACCATTCACCCCTCCACTTT. Encoded protein: CASRGQGNHSPLHF.

This chain uses TRBV6-1 with TRBJ1-5, with 10 bases lining up with TRBD1. CDR3 length equals 15 residues. J was trimmed by 6 bases and V by 2 bases; bases with no gene match: 4. Germline V gene lookup returns CDR1 MNHNS and CDR2 SASEGT. The CDR3 protein is CASSETRTGGQPQHF. The CDR3 DNA reads as TGTGCCAGCAGTGAAACAAGGACAGGGGGTCAGCCCCAGCATTTT.

CDR3 sequence: CASGLTGNYGYTF. The CDR3 DNA is TGTGCTAGTGGTTTAACGGGTAACTATGGCTACACCTTC. V gene TRBV12-5 combines with J gene TRBJ1-2, with D unresolved. The V gene's germline CDR1 is LGHNT and CDR2 FRNRAP. The CDR3 consists of 13 residues. The V end lost 3 bases, the J end lost 1 base, and 6 bases lay between the germline ends.

This chain uses TRBV5-1 with TRBJ2-7, with 8 positions matching TRBD2. The CDR3 runs 13 residues. V was clipped by 4 bases and J by 2 bases; unmatched bases: 2. Germline assignment: CDR1 SGHRS and CDR2 YFSETQ. The CDR3 loop reads CASSEGLAYEQYF. The CDR3 coding sequence is TGCGCCAGCAGCGAGGGACTAGCCTACGAGCAGTACTTC.

J is TRBJ2-1 and V is TRBV29-1; 8 bases map to TRBD1. V was pared by 6 bases and J by 7 bases, with 5 bases of the junction left unmatched. The germline gives CDR1 SQVTM, CDR2 ANQGSEA. The CDR3 extends over 12 amino acids. CDR3 residues: CSVHRTGNEQFF. CDR3 in DNA: TGCAGCGTACACAGGACAGGGAATGAGCAGTTCTTC.

V is TRBV27 and J is TRBJ2-7; maybe TRBD1 (7 bases). The CDR3 is 16 residues long. The V gene lost 2 bases and the J gene lost 6 bases, with 20 bases spanning the gap. Per the germline V gene, CDR1 is MNHEY and CDR2 is SMNVEV (reference sequence). For the CDR3, the DNA is TGTGCCAGCAGTTTAAGGAGGGGAACAGGGGTCCCCGAGCAGTACTTC. Translated: CASSLRRGTGVPEQYF.

This chain links TRBV6-1 with TRBJ2-5, with TRBD1 as a possible D gene (6 bases). The CDR3 length is 15 residues. The germline gives CDR1 MNHNS, CDR2 SASEGT. Trimming shortened V by 3 bases and J by 1 base, and 12 bases separated the two germline ends. CDR3 DNA sequence: TGTGCCAGCAGTGAGTTGCCAGGGGCCCAAGAGACCCAGTACTTC. It codes for CASSELPGAQETQYF.

The chain is built from TRBV19 and TRBJ2-1; D possibly corresponds to TRBD2 (6 bases). V was trimmed by 10 bases and J by 9 bases, leaving 13 bases between them. The CDR3 spans 11 residues. The germline CDR1 and CDR2 sequences are LNHDA and SQIVND (reference sequence). The CDR3 region is CATATSTEQFF. CDR3 coding DNA: TGTGCCACCGCAACTAGCACTGAGCAGTTCTTC. Drawing the rest from reference TRBV19 and TRBJ2-1, the complete variable domain is DGGITQSPKYLFRKEGQNVTLSCEQNLNHDAMYWYRQDPGQGLRLIYYSQIVNDFQKGDIAEGYSVSREKKESFPLTVTSAQKNPTAFYLCATATSTEQFFGPGTRLTVL.

The chain combines TRBV2 with TRBJ1-5, with 8 bases that match TRBD1. Trimming removed 5 bases from V and 6 bases from J; junction bases left unmatched: 12. CDR3 length: 16 amino acids. Germline CDR1 reads SNHLY; CDR2 reads FYNNEI. The CDR3 region is CASSIPQGARGQPQHF. CDR3 sequence (DNA): TGTGCCAGCAGTATTCCTCAGGGGGCTCGAGGTCAGCCCCAGCATTTT. Variable domain in full (rest from reference TRBV2 and TRBJ1-5): EPEVTQTPSHQVTQMGQEVILRCVPISNHLYFYWYRQILGQKVEFLVSFYNNEISEKSEIFDDQFSVERPDGSNFTLKIRSTKLEDSAMYFCASSIPQGARGQPQHFGDGTRLSIL.

This clone was seen only once. The chain combines TRBV29-1 with TRBJ2-7; 7 nucleotides line up with TRBD2. CDR3 length equals 12 residues. After removal of 3 bases from V and 8 bases from J, the junction contained 7 bases not matched to a gene. The germline gives CDR1 SQVTM, CDR2 ANQGSEA. For the CDR3, the DNA is TGCAGCGTTGACCCCGGGACTACCAAGCAGTACTTC. It encodes CSVDPGTTKQYF.

The chain joins TRBV5-4 to TRBJ2-2; D is perhaps TRBD2 (5 bases). The V gene's germline CDR1 is SGHNT and CDR2 YYREEE (reference sequence). Trimming left V 0 bases short and J 5 bases short, with 11 bases between. The CDR3 has 15 amino acids. The chain's CDR3 is CASSLERTLTGELFF. Written as DNA, the CDR3 is TGTGCCAGCAGCTTGGAGCGGACCCTTACCGGGGAGCTGTTTTTT. Full variable domain (rest looked up from reference TRBV5-4 and TRBJ2-2): ETGVTQSPTHLIKTRGQQVTLRCSSQSGHNTVSWYQQALGQGPQFIFQYYREEENGRGNFPPRFSGLQFPNYSSELNVNALELDDSALYLCASSLERTLTGELFFGEGSRLTVL.

The chain couples TRBV5-4 to TRBJ2-2; 8 nucleotides align to TRBD1. Unmatched junction bases numbered 6, after V lost 1 base and J lost 7 bases. Germline CDR1 SGHNT, CDR2 YYREEE (reference sequence). CDR3 length: 15 amino acids. The CDR3 is CASSLIQGDSGELFF. The DNA for the CDR3 is TGTGCCAGCAGCTTGATACAGGGGGATAGCGGGGAGCTGTTTTTT. Full variable domain (missing parts from reference TRBV5-4 and TRBJ2-2): ETGVTQSPTHLIKTRGQQVTLRCSSQSGHNTVSWYQQALGQGPQFIFQYYREEENGRGNFPPRFSGLQFPNYSSELNVNALELDDSALYLCASSLIQGDSGELFFGEGSRLTVL.

The genes are TRBV15 and TRBJ1-3; TRBD1 aligns across 10 bases. The V and J ends lost 3 bases and 2 bases, in that order; junction bases with no gene match: 4. Germline V lookup: CDR1 LNHNV, CDR2 YYDKDF (reference sequence). The CDR3 extends over 16 amino acids. The CDR3 is CATSSPGQGTGNTIYF. As DNA, the CDR3 is TGTGCCACCAGCAGCCCGGGACAGGGGACTGGAAACACCATATATTTT. Together with reference TRBV15 and TRBJ1-3, the CDR3 gives the full variable domain: DAMVIQNPRYQVTQFGKPVTLSCSQTLNHNVMYWYQQKSSQAPKLLFHYYDKDFNNEADTPDNFQSRRPNTSFCFLDIRSPGLGDTAMYLCATSSPGQGTGNTIYFGEGSWLTVV.

The genes are TRBV19 and TRBJ2-3; D may be TRBD1 (6 bases). Trimming pared 7 bases from V and 2 bases from J, leaving 13 bases between. Germline assignment: CDR1 LNHDA and CDR2 SQIVND (reference sequence). CDR3 length equals 14 residues. CDR3 loop: CASIPQGNTDTQYF. CDR3 nucleotide sequence: TGTGCCAGTATTCCACAGGGAAACACAGATACGCAGTATTTT.

The chain joins TRBV30 to TRBJ2-1, with 7 bases that match TRBD2. The germline gives CDR1 GTSNPN, CDR2 SVGIG (reference sequence). The CDR3 runs to 14 residues. V shed 2 bases, J shed 5 bases, and the junction held 6 bases outside the gene matches. The chain's CDR3 is CAWSWGGENNEQFF. CDR3 coding DNA: TGTGCCTGGAGTTGGGGGGGGGAGAACAATGAGCAGTTCTTC.

This clone was counted a few times. V gene TRBV5-4 combines with J gene TRBJ2-7, with unresolved D. The V gene lost 2 bases and the J gene lost 1 base, with 7 bases spanning the gap. CDR3 length equals 13 residues. The V gene's germline CDR1 is SGHNT and CDR2 YYREEE (reference sequence). In DNA, the CDR3 is TGTGCCAGCAGCTTCGGCGGATCCTACGAGCAGTACTTC. Encoded protein: CASSFGGSYEQYF.

The chain uses TRBV18 and TRBJ2-2; 9 nucleotides line up with TRBD1. Germline loops: CDR1 KGHSH, CDR2 LQKENI. J gave up 1 base and V 4 bases, and 16 bases lay outside the gene matches. This CDR3 contains 20 residues. The CDR3 here is CASSRQPGQGSSLNTGELFF. CDR3 bases: TGTGCCAGCTCACGTCAACCGGGACAGGGCTCATCCTTGAACACCGGGGAGCTGTTTTTT.

This clone came up a few times. CDR3 DNA sequence: TGCGCCAGCGCAGAGGGCCCTTCCTACGAGCAGTACTTC. It is translated as CASAEGPSYEQYF. This chain links TRBV5-1 with TRBJ2-7; D is perhaps TRBD2 (5 bases). There are 13 residues in the CDR3. Germline V gene sequence: CDR1 SGHRS, CDR2 YFSETQ. Trimming removed 7 bases at V and 1 base at J, with 12 bases between.

This chain connects TRBV11-2 to TRBJ2-1; 8 positions agree with TRBD2. The CDR3 length is 15 residues. In germline, CDR1 is SGHAT, CDR2 FQNNGV. V trimming: 4 bases; J trimming: 8 bases; junction bases outside the gene matches: 10. This CDR3 is CASSSIAGLGDEQFF. The CDR3 bases are TGTGCCAGCAGCTCCATAGCGGGGTTGGGCGATGAGCAGTTCTTC. Using reference TRBV11-2 and TRBJ2-1 for the parts outside the CDR3, the full variable domain is EAGVAQSPRYKIIEKRQSVAFWCNPISGHATLYWYQQILGQGPKLLIQFQNNGVVDDSQLPKDRFSAERLKGVDSTLKIQPAKLEDSAVYLCASSSIAGLGDEQFFGPGTRLTVL.

The chain recombines TRBV9 with TRBJ2-3, with D uncertain. The CDR3 is 12 amino acids. The V end lost 3 bases, the J end lost 5 bases, and 7 bases lay between the germline ends. CDR1 and CDR2 from the germline V gene are SGDLS and YYNGEE. CDR3 protein: CASSATGDTQYF. The DNA of the CDR3 is TGTGCCAGCAGCGCTACGGGAGATACGCAGTATTTT. The variable domain in full, completed from reference TRBV9 and TRBJ2-3, reads DSGVTQTPKHLITATGQRVTLRCSPRSGDLSVYWYQQSLDQGLQFLIQYYNGEERAKGNILERFSAQQFPDLHSELNLSSLELGDSALYFCASSATGDTQYFGPGTRLTVL.

This chain joins TRBV10-1 and TRBJ1-1, with TRBD1 as a possible D gene (5 bases). Germline lookup yields CDR1 WNHNN and CDR2 SYGVQD (reference sequence). Trimming pared 7 bases from V and 5 bases from J, leaving 11 bases between. The CDR3 has 12 residues. CDR3 loop: CASTSRGTEAFF. The CDR3, as DNA: TGCGCCAGCACCAGTCGGGGGACTGAAGCTTTCTTT.

This chain connects TRBV27 to TRBJ2-2; TRBD1 matches 8 bases. Germline V gene lookup returns CDR1 MNHEY and CDR2 SMNVEV (reference sequence). The CDR3 runs 14 residues. The trim removed 8 bases at V and 6 bases at J, leaving 8 bases unmatched. CDR3 in DNA: TGTGCCAGCGGCAGGACAGGGTTACCCGGGGAGCTGTTTTTT. Translation gives CASGRTGLPGELFF.

J is TRBJ1-6 and V is TRBV19; 7 bases fit TRBD1. Looked up from germline, CDR1 is LNHDA and CDR2 is SQIVND (reference sequence). V was pared by 4 bases and J by 5 bases, with 5 bases of the junction left unmatched. The CDR3 length is 15 residues. CDR3 in amino acids: CASSTGQSNNSPLHF. As DNA, the CDR3 is TGTGCCAGTAGTACGGGACAGTCGAATAATTCACCCCTCCACTTT.